Listed here is a single TCR beta chain. The antigen it binds to is not known. The sample holds no much larger clone one base away, and base qualities are not on file. TCRbeta CDR3 regions were amplified from genomic DNA using the immunoSEQ Assay, a bias-controlled multiplex PCR. On the authors' methods: Nucleated cell counts per sample were estimated from amplification of reference gene primers within the assay. To quantify the absolute abundance of each unique TCRbeta CDR3 rearrangement, sequence reads were collapsed and filtered. Productive Simpson clonality was computed per sample as the square root of Simpson's diversity index over productive rearrangements. This immuneACCESS table, as held by TCRdb, lists in-frame sequences with V and J called but not all clones. Of the missing ones, under half trace to an unresolved V gene in checked studies; the others have no known cause. Clone size and the V and J calls come from that table; the DNA yielded D and trimming. This sample gives approximately 250,000 clones in total; over 70% of them show up just once. Clones ranked in the top ten supply about 9.1% of the sample.

The data are from a study of blood T cell repertoires in COVID-19 (TCRdb year 2020). For the study in its entirety: Samples covering the acute and convalescent phases of COVID-19 were provided by collaborators in the United States, Italy and Spain. The material from the prospective study consisted of cDNA or gDNA derived from T cells, B-cell-depleted T cells, or PBMCs. Subjects who had been exposed to COVID-19, were actively infected with it, or had recovered from it provided the deeply sampled blood TCRbeta repertoires that made up the dataset. The repertoires were released in a freely available public database intended as a resource for research on the immune response to SARS-CoV-2. Samples were obtained from the ongoing ImmuneRACE study (first 160 participants) and from 1,254 subjects provided by 6 global collaborators. A de-identified subject ID, COVID-19 status, age in years and sex were almost always included in the sample metadata. Where available, HLA class I and class II types were obtained from metadata supplied by the sample provider rather than from assay-based typing.

The collaborating institutions used their own protocols to collect whole blood in K2EDTA tubes. For TCRbeta analysis, collaborators shipped samples in one of three forms: frozen whole blood, isolated PBMCs, or DNA extracted from either of those sample types. From the cysteine up to the phenylalanine, the CDR3 has a length of 15 residues. Only the CDR3 part of the read is kept: 45 bases, read in frame from the first base. Clipping removes 3 bases from V and 3 bases from J, with 6 as the unmatched junction base count. Reading the germline V gene gives CDR1 WSHSY and CDR2 SAAADI. Here is what the overall study found, with its caveats: The quantity of clinical and demographic metadata differed by source and by participant and was supplied without curation.

The chain is made from TRBV10-2 and TRBJ1-2; a stretch of 8 junction bases matches TRBD1. Input material: peripheral blood. The receptor was derived from a human donor in a cohort sampled during active COVID-19. The DNA is as follows: TGCGCCAGCAGTGAAACAGGGGGAGGCTACTATGGCTACACCTTC. This codes for CASSETGGGYYGYTF.